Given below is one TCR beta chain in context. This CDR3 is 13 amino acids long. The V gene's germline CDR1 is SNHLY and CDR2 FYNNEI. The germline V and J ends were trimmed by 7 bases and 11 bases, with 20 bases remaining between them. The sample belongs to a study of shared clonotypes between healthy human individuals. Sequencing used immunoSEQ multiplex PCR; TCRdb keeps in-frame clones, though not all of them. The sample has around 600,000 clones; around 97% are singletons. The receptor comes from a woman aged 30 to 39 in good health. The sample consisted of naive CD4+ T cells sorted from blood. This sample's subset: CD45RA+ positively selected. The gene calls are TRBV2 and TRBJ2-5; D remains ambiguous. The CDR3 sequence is CASTEMETEEQYF. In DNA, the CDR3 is TGTGCCAGCACTGAGATGGAGACGGAAGAACAGTACTTC.